A selection of T cell receptor beta chains follows, all from one sample in a study of regulatory T cells in long-lasting Graves disease. One entry per CDR3 protein results from TCRdb running MiXCR on the multiplex PCR reads. Seen here are about 610,000 distinct CDR3 sequences, about 15% observed once, and the top ten hold approximately 12%. These data were also filed under a second study, of T cells in Graves' hyperthyroidism and ophthalmopathy.

The source was peripheral blood mononuclear cells (PBMCs), collected at new diagnosis, from a patient treated with antithyroid drugs. These receptors were taken from a man between 18 and 35 years old with Graves disease. CDR3s include the opening cysteine and the closing phenylalanine or tryptophan. Fields, in order: V gene, D gene, J gene, clone size, CDR3 DNA, CDR3 protein. A D gene is named only where the DNA matches it firmly. Some rows mark clone size as missing; the rest say once, few, many or name a class of expanded clone.

TRBV15	.	TRBJ2-1	.	TGTGCCACCAGCAGTCCAGGCGAAGTCGAGCAGTTCTTC	CATSSPGEVEQFF
TRBV20-1	.	TRBJ1-2	few	TGCAGTGCTAGAGGGTGGTATGGCTACACCTTC	CSARGWYGYTF
TRBV9	TRBD2	TRBJ2-1	.	TGTGCCAGCAGCGTAGGGGGTAGCGGGGCCTACAATGAGCAGTTCTTC	CASSVGGSGAYNEQFF
TRBV27	.	TRBJ1-2	many	TGTGCCAGCTTCCCACTTTCCGAGGGATTTGCTTATGGCTACACCTTC	CASFPLSEGFAYGYTF
TRBV4-1	.	TRBJ1-6	.	TGCGCCAGCAGCCAAGGAGGAGCCAGCTCCTATAATTCACCCCTCCACTTT	CASSQGGASSYNSPLHF
TRBV4-1	TRBD2	TRBJ2-7	.	TGCGCCAGCAGCCACTCTACCGGGACTAGGGCAACCTACGAGCAGTACTTC	CASSHSTGTRATYEQYF
TRBV19	.	TRBJ2-6	.	TGTGCCAGTAGTATAGAGAGGGCTCGCTACTCTGGGGCCAACGTCATGACTTTC	CASSIERARYSGANVMTF
TRBV29-1	.	TRBJ1-2	.	TGCAGTACTCTCCTCCCTGTTCCTAACTATGGCTACACCTTC	CSTLLPVPNYGYTF
TRBV15	.	TRBJ2-1	.	TGTGCCACCAGCAGAGGACTTCTTGGGGGGAATGAGCAGTTCTTC	CATSRGLLGGNEQFF
TRBV20-1	.	TRBJ2-5	many	TGCAGTGCTAGCGGGGGTCTCAGGGGGAAAGAGACCCAGTACTTC	CSASGGLRGKETQYF
TRBV7-9	.	TRBJ2-1	.	TGTGCCAGCAGCTTAGGACCGGGAGCATACAATGAGCAGTTCTTC	CASSLGPGAYNEQFF
TRBV24-1	.	TRBJ2-3	few	TGTGCCACCAGTGACGGGGGACACTCGGATACGCAGTATTTT	CATSDGGHSDTQYF
TRBV6-1	TRBD2	TRBJ2-3	many	TGTGCCAGCAGTCCAACCCGGAACTTAGCGGGAGGGTCGGATACGCAGTATTTT	CASSPTRNLAGGSDTQYF
TRBV12-3/TRBV12-4	.	TRBJ1-5	many	TGTGCCAGCAGTTCGGCAGGGGAGTTCAATCAGCCCCAGCATTTT	CASSSAGEFNQPQHF
TRBV5-5	.	TRBJ2-5	few	TGTGCCAGCAGCTCAGACCCACAAGAGACCCAGTACTTC	CASSSDPQETQYF
TRBV12-3/TRBV12-4	.	TRBJ1-1	many	TGTGCCAGCAGGTGGGTCAACACTGAAGCTTTCTTT	CASRWVNTEAFF
TRBV6-2/TRBV6-3	.	TRBJ2-3	.	TGTGCCAGCAGTTACTCGGGTGTGGGCACAGATACGCAGTATTTT	CASSYSGVGTDTQYF